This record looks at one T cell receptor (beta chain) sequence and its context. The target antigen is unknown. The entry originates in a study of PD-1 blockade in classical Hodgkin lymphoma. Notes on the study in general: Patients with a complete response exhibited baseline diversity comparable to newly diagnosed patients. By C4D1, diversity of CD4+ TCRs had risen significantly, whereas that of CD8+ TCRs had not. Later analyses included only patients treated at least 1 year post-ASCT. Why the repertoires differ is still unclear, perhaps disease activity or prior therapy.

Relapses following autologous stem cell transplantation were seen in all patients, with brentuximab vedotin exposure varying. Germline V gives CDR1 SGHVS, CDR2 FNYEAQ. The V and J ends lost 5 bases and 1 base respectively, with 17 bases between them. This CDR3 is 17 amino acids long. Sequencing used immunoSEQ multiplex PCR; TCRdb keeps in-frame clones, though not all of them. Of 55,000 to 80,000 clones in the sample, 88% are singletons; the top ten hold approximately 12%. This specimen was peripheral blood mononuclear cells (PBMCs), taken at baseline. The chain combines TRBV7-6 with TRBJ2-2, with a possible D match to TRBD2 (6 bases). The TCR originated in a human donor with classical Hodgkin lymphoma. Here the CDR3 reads CASSRITGGVNTGELFF. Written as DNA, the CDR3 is TGTGCCAGCAGCCGTATCACCGGCGGGGTGAACACCGGGGAGCTGTTTTTT.